This T cell receptor (beta chain) was sequenced during a study of blood T cell repertoires in COVID-19. Germline V gives CDR1 SNHLY, CDR2 FYNNEI. V gave up 2 bases and J gave up 4 bases, with 14 bases separating them. CDR3 length equals 15 residues. Participant ages covered about 18 to 90 years across 25 or so US areas. Either two negative PCRs, clearance, or symptom resolution qualified Cohort 3 donors as recovered. Method: immunoSEQ multiplex PCR; TCRdb's copy keeps in-frame clones and lacks some. The sample lists some 140,000 clones, roughly four fifths occurring once. The receptor was derived from a man aged 25 to 40 who had recovered from COVID-19. The rearrangement links TRBV2 to TRBJ1-1, with D possibly being TRBD1 (6 bases). The sample was PBMCs or T cells enriched from blood (not recorded which). This CDR3 reads CASSELRGGGTEAFF. The CDR3 coding sequence is TGTGCCAGCAGTGAACTGAGGGGGGGAGGCACTGAAGCTTTCTTT.